These 17 T cell receptor beta chains were sequenced from one sample in a study of T cells in Graves' hyperthyroidism and ophthalmopathy. Amplification targeted TCR beta CDR3 regions from RNA transcripts. Initially, a first-round RT-PCR of the TCR CDR3 employed the HTBI primer set. TCRdb redid the calling of the multiplex PCR reads with MiXCR, one entry per CDR3 protein. The sample holds 330,000 or so distinct CDR3 sequences; approximately 18% are singletons and the top ten take approximately 37%. Sequenced sample: blood. These receptors all come from a middle-aged man with Graves' ophthalmopathy.

The chain's CDR3 is CASSLARGLAGETYTQYF. The CDR3 DNA reads TGTGCCAGCAGTTTAGCGCGGGGACTAGCGGGAGAAACCTATACGCAGTATTTT. This chain connects TRBV12-3 or TRBV12-4 to TRBJ2-3; 14 positions agree with TRBD2. The CDR3 is made up of 18 amino acids. The J segment lost 7 bases and the V segment lost 0 bases, leaving 9 bases of the junction unmatched.

This clonotype was recorded a few times. The chain is built from TRBV12-3 or TRBV12-4 and TRBJ1-6, with a tentative D call TRBD1 (5 bases). CDR3 length equals 14 residues. Trimming pared 1 base from V and 10 bases from J, leaving 11 bases between. The CDR3 coding sequence is TGTGCCAGCAGTTTAGGTGGGGCTGGATCACCCCTCCACTTT. Translation: CASSLGGAGSPLHF.

The chain joins TRBV6-2 or TRBV6-3 to TRBJ1-3; 8 bases agree with TRBD1. After removal of 7 bases from V and 4 bases from J, the junction contained 6 bases not matched to a gene. The CDR3 loop spans 14 amino acids. Looked up from germline, CDR1 is MNHEY and CDR2 is SVGEGT. CDR3 bases: TGTGCCAGCACTCGACAGGGGATGGGAAACACCATATATTTT. Its translation is CASTRQGMGNTIYF.

J is TRBJ2-1 and V is TRBV6-1, with TRBD1 matching over 8 bases. This CDR3 comprises 18 residues. V dropped 2 bases and J dropped 5; count of bases not matched to a gene: 14. Germline CDR1 is MNHNS and CDR2 is SASEGT. DNA for the CDR3: TGTGCCAGCAGTGAATCTACGATGGGGGGACAGGTACACAATGAGCAGTTCTTC. It codes for CASSESTMGGQVHNEQFF.

In its sample, this clonotype was seen a few times. The V call is TRBV15, the J call TRBJ2-7, with D hard to call. V gave up 0 bases and J gave up 3 bases, with 9 bases separating them. Germline CDR1 reads LNHNV; CDR2 reads YYDKDF (reference sequence). The CDR3 totals 14 residues. CDR3 sequence: CATSRDRARYEQYF. In nucleotides, the CDR3 is TGTGCCACCAGCAGAGATAGGGCCCGCTACGAGCAGTACTTC.

V is TRBV25-1 and J is TRBJ1-1; TRBD1 matches at 11 bases. J gave up 0 bases and V 4 bases, and 1 base lay outside the gene matches. Germline CDR1 reads MGHDK; CDR2 reads SYGVNS. The CDR3 is 15 amino acids. The CDR3, as DNA: TGTGCCAGCAGTGGGACAGGGGGCTTGAACACTGAAGCTTTCTTT. This sequence encodes CASSGTGGLNTEAFF.

The chain joins TRBV6-1 to TRBJ2-7; possible D gene TRBD2, 6 bases. This CDR3 is 15 amino acids long. V was pared by 5 bases and J by 3 bases, with 17 bases between. Germline V CDR1 and CDR2: MNHNS, SASEGT. The CDR3 DNA follows: TGTGCCAGCAGTAATCTAGCGAGTTCTAACTACGAGCAGTACTTC. This codes for CASSNLASSNYEQYF.

This sequence joins TRBV5-1 and TRBJ2-2; the D is unclear. Germline CDR1 and CDR2: SGHRS and YFSETQ. CDR3 length: 13 residues. The V and J ends lost 3 bases and 4 bases respectively, with 7 bases between them. This CDR3 is CASSSSSTGELFF. The DNA for the CDR3 is TGCGCCAGCAGCTCGTCTAGCACCGGGGAGCTGTTTTTT.

This chain connects TRBV28 to TRBJ2-7; 10 nucleotides align to TRBD2. Germline CDR1 reads MDHEN; CDR2 reads SYDVKM. V was pared by 3 bases and J by 2 bases, with 7 bases of the junction left unmatched. This CDR3 contains 16 residues. The CDR3 spells CASSLGSSGRPYEQYF. The CDR3 coding sequence is TGTGCCAGCAGTTTGGGGAGTAGCGGGAGGCCCTACGAGCAGTACTTC.

The sample holds a few counts of this clonotype. The V call is TRBV2, the J call TRBJ1-5; no definite D call. V gave up 6 bases and J gave up 1 base, with 13 bases separating them. Germline CDR1 reads SNHLY; CDR2 reads FYNNEI. This CDR3 comprises 15 residues. As DNA, the CDR3 is TGTGCCAGCAGCGTCACGGACCTGAGCAATCAGCCCCAGCATTTT. Translated, it gives CASSVTDLSNQPQHF.

This clonotype showed up just a few times. The chain recombines TRBV27 with TRBJ2-5; 9 nucleotides line up with TRBD1. The CDR3 has 14 residues. The ends lost 6 bases at V and 7 bases at J; junction bases unmatched: 9. Germline V gene lookup returns CDR1 MNHEY and CDR2 SMNVEV (reference sequence). CDR3: CASRGQGLRGTQYF. The CDR3 DNA reads TGTGCCAGCAGGGGACAGGGTTTAAGGGGGACCCAGTACTTC.

V and J are TRBV29-1 and TRBJ2-6; tentatively, D is TRBD1 (6 bases). The CDR3 runs to 15 residues. The germline V gene has CDR1 SQVTM and CDR2 ANQGSEA. V lost 6 bases and J lost 0, with 12 bases in between. This CDR3 is CSVERTDSGANVLTF. CDR3 nucleotide sequence: TGCAGCGTAGAGAGGACAGACTCTGGGGCCAACGTCCTGACTTTC.

The chain carries TRBV24-1 and TRBJ2-1; D remains ambiguous. This CDR3 has 15 amino acids. Germline CDR1 is KGHDR and CDR2 is SFDVKD. Trimming removed 3 bases at V and 3 bases at J, with 11 bases between. The CDR3 coding sequence is TGTGCCACCAGTGATCCAACTAAAGACTACAATGAGCAGTTCTTC. Its translation is CATSDPTKDYNEQFF.

V and J are TRBV7-2 and TRBJ1-2; maybe TRBD1 (5 bases). CDR1 SGHTA and CDR2 FQGNSA come from the germline V gene. Trimming took off 1 base at V and 8 bases at J, with 14 bases between the two ends. The CDR3 is 14 residues long. The CDR3 sequence is CASSLDGAERGYTF. CDR3 DNA sequence: TGTGCCAGCAGCTTAGACGGGGCGGAGAGGGGCTACACCTTC.

The chain carries TRBV6-5 and TRBJ2-4, with a possible D match to TRBD1 (9 bases). The germline CDR1 and CDR2 sequences are MNHEY and SVGAGI. Trimming pared 0 bases from V and 6 bases from J, leaving 21 bases between. The CDR3 covers 18 residues. CDR3 in DNA: TGTGCCAGCAGTTACTCGATCGGGACAGGGACTAGAGGAAACATTCAGTACTTC. Its protein is CASSYSIGTGTRGNIQYF.

This clonotype occurred many times. The V and J genes are TRBV7-9 and TRBJ2-7; the match to TRBD1 covers 9 bases. CDR3 length: 12 residues. Germline V gene sequence: CDR1 SEHNR, CDR2 FQNEAQ (reference sequence). Unmatched junction bases numbered 1, after V lost 5 bases and J lost 5 bases. This chain's CDR3 is CASSRDRDEQYF. The CDR3 region has the DNA TGTGCCAGCAGCCGGGACAGGGACGAGCAGTACTTC. The full variable domain, rest sourced from reference TRBV7-9 and TRBJ2-7, is DTGVSQNPRHKITKRGQNVTFRCDPISEHNRLYWYRQTLGQGPEFLTYFQNEAQLEKSRLLSDRFSAERPKGSFSTLEIQRTEQGDSAMYLCASSRDRDEQYFGPGTRLTVT.

In its sample, this clonotype was seen a few times. The chain combines TRBV12-3 or TRBV12-4 with TRBJ2-1; D possibly corresponds to TRBD2 (6 bases). The CDR3 has 14 amino acids. V gave up 2 bases and J gave up 6 bases, with 11 bases separating them. The CDR3: CASSLLGAGNEQFF. CDR3 DNA sequence: TGTGCCAGCAGTTTATTAGGAGCGGGCAATGAGCAGTTCTTC.